These 29 T cell receptor beta chains were sequenced from one sample in a study of blood T cell repertoires in COVID-19. This table comes from immunoSEQ multiplex PCR, and its TCRdb copy is limited to in-frame clones, with some not included. The sample has 350,000 to 400,000 clones, just over 90% seen once; the top ten hold roughly 0.9%. The sample was PBMCs or T cells enriched from blood (not recorded which). All receptors derive from a woman aged 40 to 50 who had been exposed to COVID-19.

The chain employs TRBV3-1 (or the pseudogene TRBV3-2) and TRBJ2-1; maybe TRBD2 (5 bases). The CDR3 covers 14 residues. V was cut by 7 bases and J by 7 bases, with 17 bases left in between. The germline gives CDR1 LGHDT, CDR2 YNNKEL (reference sequence). CDR3 coding DNA: TGTGCCAGCACCGAACGTGGAGGTAGTAATGAGCAGTTCTTC. This encodes CASTERGGSNEQFF.

A note on this clone: Other DNA sequences in the same sample also yield this CDR3. V is TRBV6-5 and J is TRBJ2-7, with D perhaps matching TRBD1 (5 bases). V lost 6 bases, J lost 7 bases, and 16 bases lay in between. This CDR3 is 13 amino acids long. Germline CDR1 MNHEY, CDR2 SVGAGI. The CDR3 DNA follows: TGTGCCAGCAGGGCAACAGGTCTTGGGGAGCAGTACTTC. It specifies CASRATGLGEQYF.

V is TRBV6-5 and J is TRBJ1-1; D remains unclear. Germline V gives CDR1 MNHEY, CDR2 SVGAGI. The V and J ends lost 5 bases and 4 bases respectively, with 17 bases between them. The CDR3 loop spans 15 amino acids. The CDR3 loop is CASSPWGREGTEAFF. Written as DNA, the CDR3 is TGTGCCAGCAGTCCCTGGGGAAGGGAGGGCACTGAAGCTTTCTTT.

J is TRBJ1-2 and V is TRBV27; 8 bases map to TRBD1. Germline assignment: CDR1 MNHEY and CDR2 SMNVEV (reference sequence). The CDR3 loop spans 14 amino acids. V shed 2 bases and J 5 bases; nucleotides not matched to a gene: 4. As DNA, the CDR3 is TGTGCCAGCAGTTTAACAGGGGGGTTTTATGGCTACACCTTC. Its protein product is CASSLTGGFYGYTF.

The gene calls are TRBV18 and TRBJ1-6, with D perhaps matching TRBD1 (5 bases). Between the trimmed V and J ends, which lost 3 bases and 8 bases, there was a span of 11 bases. Germline assignment: CDR1 KGHSH and CDR2 LQKENI. The CDR3 is 14 residues long. CDR3 DNA sequence: TGTGCCAGCTCACCGCAGGGAGGAGATTCACCCCTCCACTTT. Translation: CASSPQGGDSPLHF. Based on the CDR3 plus reference TRBV18 and TRBJ1-6, the full variable domain is NAGVMQNPRHLVRRRGQEARLRCSPMKGHSHVYWYRQLPEEGLKFMVYLQKENIIDESGMPKERFSAEFPKEGPSILRIQQVVRGDSAAYFCASSPQGGDSPLHFGNGTRLTVT.

This chain joins TRBV29-1 and TRBJ2-7, with 7 nucleotides matching TRBD2. Losses at the gene ends were 5 bases for V and 6 bases for J; bases not matched to a gene: 4. There are 11 residues in the CDR3. Germline loops: CDR1 SQVTM, CDR2 ANQGSEA. As DNA, the CDR3 is TGCAGCGTTCGGGGGGTGGGCGAGCAGTACTTC. Translated, it gives CSVRGVGEQYF.

This sequence joins TRBV30 and TRBJ1-3; no reliable D call. V was cut by 5 bases and J by 4 bases, with 9 bases left in between. CDR1 and CDR2 (germline): GTSNPN, SVGIG (reference sequence). This CDR3 has 12 amino acids. This CDR3 is CAWGLQGNTIYF. The CDR3 DNA is TGTGCCTGGGGGCTACAGGGAAACACCATATATTTT.

The chain employs TRBV21-1 and TRBJ2-7; no DNA check was done on the table's D call, TRBD1. TRBV21-1 is tagged as a pseudogene. This CDR3 spans 17 amino acids. For the CDR3, the DNA is TGTGCCAGCAGCAAAATCTCTCCGGGACAGGGTCCCTACGAGCAGTACTTC. This codes for CASSKISPGQGPYEQYF.

The V call is TRBV7-2, the J call TRBJ1-1, with D perhaps matching TRBD1 (5 bases). The CDR3 spans 14 residues. CDR1 is SGHTA, CDR2 FQGNSA, per germline. V was clipped by 2 bases and J by 6 bases, with 13 bases between them. CDR3 coding DNA: TGTGCCAGCAGCTTATTAGGGGCATCGCCTGAAGCTTTCTTT. Its translation is CASSLLGASPEAFF.

The CDR3 spells CARATTDTQYF. CDR3 in DNA: TGTGCCAGGGCAACGACAGATACGCAGTATTTT. The chain employs TRBV21-1 and TRBJ2-3; the listed D gene, TRBD1, was not tested against the DNA. TRBV21-1 is deemed a pseudogene. CDR3 size: 11 residues.

V is TRBV7-9 and J is TRBJ2-7, with D perhaps TRBD1 (6 bases). CDR1 and CDR2 (germline): SEHNR, FQNEAQ (reference sequence). The CDR3 extends over 12 amino acids. The V end lost 10 bases, the J end lost 3 bases, and 13 bases lay between the germline ends. CDR3 amino acids: CATGDVNYEQYF. Written as DNA, the CDR3 is TGTGCCACAGGGGATGTTAACTACGAGCAGTACTTC.

CDR3 DNA sequence: TGTGCCAGCAGCCAAGATGGGTTAGCGGGAAAATCCTACAATGAGCAGTTCTTC. Amino acids: CASSQDGLAGKSYNEQFF. The V gene is TRBV3-1 (or the pseudogene TRBV3-2), the J gene TRBJ2-1, with TRBD2 matching 8 bases. V shed 0 bases and J 1 base; nucleotides not matched to a gene: 8. The CDR3 extends over 18 amino acids. CDR1 and CDR2 from the germline V gene are LGHDT and YNNKEL (reference sequence).

V and J are TRBV7-2 and TRBJ2-2; no firm D call. V gave up 7 bases and J gave up 3 bases, with 3 bases separating them. The CDR3 covers 11 residues. Germline lookup yields CDR1 SGHTA and CDR2 FQGNSA. CDR3 sequence reads: CASTDTGELFF. As DNA, the CDR3 is TGTGCCAGCACCGACACCGGGGAGCTGTTTTTT.

The V call is TRBV7-2, the J call TRBJ1-3, with 9 bases that match TRBD1. The germline V gene encodes CDR1 SGHTA and CDR2 FQGNSA. This CDR3 has 16 residues. Trimming cost V 1 base and J 4 bases; bases outside gene matches: 5. CDR3 bases: TGTGCCAGCAGCTTAGGTGTGGGGACAGGGGGAAACACCATATATTTT. This translates into CASSLGVGTGGNTIYF. Full variable domain (remainder filled in from reference TRBV7-2 and TRBJ1-3): GAGVSQSPSNKVTEKGKDVELRCDPISGHTALYWYRQSLGQGLEFLIYFQGNSAPDKSGLPSDRFSAERTGGSVSTLTIQRTQQEDSAVYLCASSLGVGTGGNTIYFGEGSWLTVV.

The chain joins TRBV4-3 to TRBJ1-2, with D perhaps matching TRBD1 (5 bases). The CDR3 sequence is 15 residues long. V dropped 1 base and J dropped 6 bases, with 15 bases sitting between them. The germline CDR1 and CDR2 sequences are LGHNA and YSLEER. The CDR3 reads CASSQGGWGGNGYTF. CDR3 nucleotides: TGCGCCAGCAGCCAAGGAGGGTGGGGGGGGAATGGCTACACCTTC.

The rearrangement joins TRBV10-1 to TRBJ1-1, with unresolved D. The CDR3 is made up of 15 amino acids. The V end lost 4 bases, the J end lost 1 base, and 13 bases lay between the germline ends. Germline V gene data show CDR1 as WNHNN and CDR2 as SYGVQD (reference sequence). The CDR3 sequence is CASSVGAGGNTEAFF. The CDR3 bases are TGCGCCAGCAGTGTGGGAGCCGGAGGGAACACTGAAGCTTTCTTT.

CDR3 sequence: CASSAEGRGDNSPLHF. The CDR3 DNA sequence: TGCGCCAGCAGCGCAGAGGGGAGGGGCGATAATTCACCCCTCCACTTT. The chain employs TRBV4-1 and TRBJ1-6; weak D call: TRBD1 (5 bases). CDR1 is MGHRA, CDR2 YSYEKL, per germline. V was shortened by 5 bases and J by 5 bases, with 16 bases between the two germline ends. The CDR3 is 16 amino acids.

The genes are TRBV11-3 and TRBJ2-3; 7 bases fit TRBD1. The CDR3 loop spans 15 amino acids. CDR1 and CDR2 from the germline V gene are SGHNT and YENEEA. The V segment lost 5 bases and the J segment 2 bases; nucleotides outside the gene matches: 7. This CDR3 reads CASSGRTGATDTQYF. CDR3 in DNA: TGTGCCAGCAGCGGTCGGACAGGAGCCACAGATACGCAGTATTTT.

V gene TRBV5-5 combines with J gene TRBJ2-1; D perhaps matches TRBD2 (6 bases). Germline V lookup: CDR1 SGHKS, CDR2 YYEKEE (reference sequence). The V gene lost 1 base and the J gene lost 3 bases, with 20 bases spanning the gap. This CDR3 has 18 residues. This CDR3 is CASSLSDVGRGVYNEQFF. The CDR3 DNA reads TGTGCCAGCAGCTTGTCCGACGTAGGGCGGGGTGTCTACAATGAGCAGTTCTTC.

This sequence joins TRBV5-5 and TRBJ1-1; D unresolved. Germline V CDR1 and CDR2: SGHKS, YYEKEE (reference sequence). The V gene lost 2 bases and the J gene lost 0 bases, with 5 bases spanning the gap. The CDR3 is 13 residues long. The DNA of the CDR3 is TGTGCCAGCAGCTTACTGTTGAACACTGAAGCTTTCTTT. This translates into CASSLLLNTEAFF.

This chain joins TRBV30 and TRBJ2-4; D perhaps matches TRBD2 (5 bases). The germline V gene encodes CDR1 GTSNPN and CDR2 SVGIG (reference sequence). V was cut by 2 bases and J by 8 bases, with 7 bases left in between. The CDR3 loop spans 11 amino acids. The CDR3 sequence is CAWSIGDIQYF. CDR3 coding DNA: TGTGCCTGGAGTATCGGGGACATTCAGTACTTC.

The chain combines TRBV19 with TRBJ2-7; D ambiguous. CDR1 is LNHDA and CDR2 is SQIVND in the germline V gene (reference sequence). CDR3 length: 15 amino acids. Trimming cost V 9 bases and J 2 bases, with 20 bases left between them. The CDR3 DNA is TGTGCCAGCCGAGATAAACCGGGTTCCGCCTACGAGCAGTACTTC. Its translation is CASRDKPGSAYEQYF.

CDR3 bases: TGCAGTGCTAGTCTACCCACAGGGGACCGACGGGACTACGAGCAGTACTTC. This codes for CSASLPTGDRRDYEQYF. The rearrangement joins TRBV20-1 to TRBJ2-7; TRBD1 agrees at 7 bases. This CDR3 contains 17 residues. Losses at the gene ends were 3 bases for V and 3 bases for J; bases not matched to a gene: 17. The germline CDR1 and CDR2 sequences are DFQATT and SNEGSKA (reference sequence).

V gene TRBV7-9 combines with J gene TRBJ2-5; 8 nucleotides agree with TRBD2. CDR3 length: 17 residues. The V segment lost 1 base and the J segment 5 bases; nucleotides outside the gene matches: 12. The germline V gene has CDR1 SEHNR and CDR2 FQNEAQ (reference sequence). The CDR3 loop reads CASSLGGSGALGETQYF. CDR3 nucleotide sequence: TGTGCCAGCAGCTTAGGTGGTAGCGGGGCCTTAGGGGAGACCCAGTACTTC.

This clone has only one observation. The chain joins TRBV5-1 to TRBJ2-5, with 10 positions matching TRBD2. With 4 bases clipped from V and 2 bases from J, the junction kept 5 bases outside the gene matches. CDR3 length: 15 amino acids. Germline V gene lookup returns CDR1 SGHRS and CDR2 YFSETQ. CDR3 region: CASSRGAGGQETQYF. In DNA, the CDR3 is TGCGCCAGCAGCCGGGGAGCGGGGGGGCAAGAGACCCAGTACTTC.

This clone was seen only once. The V call is TRBV10-1, the J call TRBJ2-5; D may be TRBD1 (6 bases). Trimming pared 2 bases from V and 5 bases from J, leaving 12 bases between. There are 14 residues in the CDR3. Looked up from germline, CDR1 is WNHNN and CDR2 is SYGVQD (reference sequence). CDR3 protein: CASSEAGARETQYF. The CDR3 nucleotides are TGCGCCAGCAGTGAGGCAGGGGCGCGGGAGACCCAGTACTTC.

The rearrangement joins TRBV7-2 to TRBJ1-2; D remains unclear. This CDR3 spans 15 amino acids. V gave up 1 base and J gave up 2 bases, with 11 bases separating them. The germline gives CDR1 SGHTA, CDR2 FQGNSA. Here the CDR3 DNA reads TGTGCCAGCAGCTTAGATGTCAGGATAAACTATGGCTACACCTTC. Its translation: CASSLDVRINYGYTF.

The V and J genes are TRBV4-1 and TRBJ2-1, with 7 bases matching TRBD2. Germline V lookup: CDR1 MGHRA, CDR2 YSYEKL. This CDR3 contains 16 residues. J gave up 4 bases and V 0 bases, and 6 bases lay outside the gene matches. In nucleotides, the CDR3 is TGCGCCAGCAGCCAAGAACCTAGCGGTTCATACAATGAGCAGTTCTTC. As protein: CASSQEPSGSYNEQFF.

The rearrangement links TRBV2 to TRBJ1-1, with D maybe TRBD1 (5 bases). CDR1 is SNHLY, CDR2 FYNNEI, per germline. The length of the CDR3 is 17 residues. V lost 2 bases, J lost 2 bases, and 18 bases lay in between. The CDR3 sequence: CASSERFRRRGNTEAFF. CDR3 DNA sequence: TGTGCCAGCAGTGAAAGGTTCCGACGGAGGGGAAACACTGAAGCTTTCTTT.